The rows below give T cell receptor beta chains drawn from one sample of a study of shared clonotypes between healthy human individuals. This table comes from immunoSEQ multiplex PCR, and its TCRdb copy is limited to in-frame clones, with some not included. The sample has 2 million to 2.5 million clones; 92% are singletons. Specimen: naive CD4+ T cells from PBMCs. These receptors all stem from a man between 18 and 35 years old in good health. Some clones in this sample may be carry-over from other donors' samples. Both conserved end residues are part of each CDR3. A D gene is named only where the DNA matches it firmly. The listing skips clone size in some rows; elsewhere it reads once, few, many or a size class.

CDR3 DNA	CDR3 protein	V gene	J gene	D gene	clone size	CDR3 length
TGTGCCAGCAGCTTGGACAGGGGTTATGGCTACACCTTC	CASSLDRGYGYTF	TRBV5-4	TRBJ1-2	TRBD1	.	13
TGTGCCAGCAGTACAGCCGGAAACACCATATATTTT	CASSTAGNTIYF	TRBV28	TRBJ1-3	.	.	12
TGTGCCAGCAGCCCCTCGGTCGGACCAACATCTACTGAGCAGTTCTTC	CASSPSVGPTSTEQFF	TRBV5-4	TRBJ2-1	.	once	16
TGCGCCAGCAGCTTGGAGGGACAGGGTCACGGCTACACCTTC	CASSLEGQGHGYTF	TRBV5-1	TRBJ1-2	TRBD1	.	14
TGTGCCAGCAGCTCAGAGAGTCGGGCGCGGCTAAACATTCAGTACTTC	CASSSESRARLNIQYF	TRBV7-8	TRBJ2-4	.	.	16
TGCAGTGCCGTCGGGACTCAGCAGTTCTTC	CSAVGTQQFF	TRBV20-1	TRBJ2-1	.	.	10
TGCGCCAGCAGCATACGGACAGGGGACACTGAAGCTTTCTTT	CASSIRTGDTEAFF	TRBV5-1	TRBJ1-1	TRBD1	.	14
TGTGCCAGCAGCCCCGCAGGGGAAGTAAATTCACCCCTCCACTTT	CASSPAGEVNSPLHF	TRBV7-6	TRBJ1-6	.	.	15
TGTGCCAGCAGCTTAGGAACAGGGCCCCTGCGGGCTTTCTTT	CASSLGTGPLRAFF	TRBV7-9	TRBJ1-1	.	.	14
TGTGCCACCAGCAGAGCCCGAGGCACCATATATTTT	CATSRARGTIYF	TRBV15	TRBJ1-3	.	once	12
TGCGCCAGCAGCCCGGAGGATGGGAATGAAAAACTGTTTTTT	CASSPEDGNEKLFF	TRBV5-1	TRBJ1-4	.	.	14
TGTGCCAGCAGCCCAGGGACCACGAACACCGGGGAGCTGTTTTTT	CASSPGTTNTGELFF	TRBV7-9	TRBJ2-2	.	.	15